These 2 T cell receptor beta chains were sequenced from one sample in a study of blood T cell repertoires in COVID-19. Produced via immunoSEQ multiplex PCR; TCRdb's table is partial and in-frame only. The sample yields 150,000 to 170,000 clones, roughly nine tenths seen once. Sequences were obtained from peripheral blood. The receptors were sampled from a man between 50 and 59 years old with acute or convalescent COVID-19.

The CDR3 DNA reads TGCGCCAGCAGCCAGGACAAGGGTAAATACGAGCAGTACTTC. Protein: CASSQDKGKYEQYF. The chain recombines TRBV5-1 with TRBJ2-7; the D gene is possibly TRBD1 (5 bases). V lost 4 bases and J lost 4, with 15 bases in between. The CDR3 has 14 residues. Germline CDR1 reads SGHRS; CDR2 reads YFSETQ. Supplemented by reference TRBV5-1 and TRBJ2-7, the full variable domain reads KAGVTQTPRYLIKTRGQQVTLSCSPISGHRSVSWYQQTPGQGLQFLFEYFSETQRNKGNFPGRFSGRQFSNSRSEMNVSTLELGDSALYLCASSQDKGKYEQYFGPGTRLTVT.

This chain links TRBV10-2 with TRBJ1-1, with 7 bases fitting TRBD1. The germline V gene encodes CDR1 WSHSY and CDR2 SAAADI. V gave up 4 bases and J gave up 1 base; unmatched junction bases: 3. The CDR3 has 14 amino acids. The DNA of the CDR3 is TGCGCCAGCAGTGCGGCAGGGGGGAACACTGAAGCTTTCTTT. Translating it yields CASSAAGGNTEAFF.